This T cell receptor beta chain stems from a study of cytomegalovirus exposure and HLA in healthy donors (dated by TCRdb to between 2016 and 2019). For context, the study as a whole: An earlier analysis of roughly 630 of the donors reported 250 to 300 Gb of sequence data and around 110 million unique TCR beta sequences from 150 million to 200 million T cells. An early release that covered several hundred HLA-typed donors contained approximately 300 gigabases of sequencing data and tens of millions of unique TCR sequences. Among the roughly 390 genotyped donors, 75% to 90% belonged to the genetic ancestry cluster associated with self-reported Caucasian donors. The study was designed to test whether signatures of past pathogen exposure could be identified by cataloging public T cell receptors. The study used immunosequencing to profile the T cell repertoires of several hundred subjects and linked those repertoires to cytomegalovirus serostatus. Along with the roughly 670-subject first cohort, a separate validation cohort of more than 90 different subjects was used. The study combined high-throughput TCR immunosequencing, statistical association of individual TCRs with disease status, and machine learning to predict cytomegalovirus infection status. In a later analysis, previously published TCR beta repertoires from some 640 donors were re-analyzed and high-resolution HLA genotyping was added so that TCR occurrence patterns could be studied. Rather than drawing on any new phenotypic data, the later analysis identified candidate immune exposures from TCR beta sequences and the way those sequences occurred across donors. An earlier analysis of approximately 500 of the donors applied high-throughput TCR beta sequencing to assess whether each TCR beta V gene segment acted as functional or pseudogenic. Alongside the repertoire data, information on donor age, sex, ethnicity and CMV serostatus was compiled. In a later genetic analysis, genome-wide SNP genotypes for about 65% of the roughly 670 donors were used, and that subset was treated as a discovery cohort. All discovery cohort repertoires had been generated using a single sequencing platform. Both class I and class II loci were covered by HLA typing, at four-digit resolution. Typing coverage varied by locus: roughly 620-640 donors for A, B, C, DRB1 and DQB1; about 520 for DQA1; over 600 for DPA1; under 490 for DPB1. Four to six DR-DQ haplotypes were handled as single units for association and clustering, since linkage in the cohort was strong. Across about 370 genotyped donors of the cohort, an average of roughly 250,000 unique TCR beta nucleotide sequences per donor were sequenced, and around 19% of those sequences were non-productive.

The method behind the library was the immunoSEQ multiplex PCR assay. A mixture of 60 forward primers for TCR Vbeta segments and 13 reverse primers for TCR Jbeta segments was used in the multiplex PCR. A multiplex PCR assay on genomic DNA amplified the CDR3 region of rearranged TCR beta genes. On the Illumina HiSeq System, the amplified TCR beta libraries were sequenced as 87-base-pair reads. On the authors' methods: A later analysis counted some 74 million unique TCR beta chains across the 640 or so repertoires, and roughly 9.9 million of these chains were shared by at least two donors. To remove PCR and sequencing errors, raw reads were error-corrected and collapsed into unique sequences using a nearest-neighbor algorithm that merged closely related sequences. V, D and J gene segments were assigned by aligning CDR3 sequences to IMGT reference sequences. For a sequence to be retained, a match of at least six nucleotides was required to both a V gene segment and a J gene segment. Rearrangements were called productive when the CDR3 lacked stop codons and stayed in frame with V and J; all others were non-productive. Following IMGT convention, CDR3 was defined as the stretch from the second conserved V-encoded cysteine to the conserved J-encoded phenylalanine. In an earlier analysis of roughly 610 of the donors, sequences lacking an unambiguous match to a single V gene segment were excluded. An earlier analysis of fewer than 750 of the donors classified V segments as functional when productive rearrangements were above 56.7% and as segregating when the standard deviation between donors was above 5%. A statistical classification framework was developed to diagnose cytomegalovirus status using the catalog of TCR beta chain sequences. In a later analysis, V and J genes were assigned by comparing TCR nucleotide sequences against IMGT/GENE-DB human TR gene sequences. A later analysis assigned CDR3 sequences and most-parsimonious VDJ recombination scenarios with the TCRdist pipeline. In a later analysis, each TCR beta chain was defined by its CDR3 amino acid sequence together with its V-gene family, and reads lacking a unique V-gene family were excluded. To address suspected cross-contamination and a sequencing artifact, a later analysis removed around 600 highly shared, low-generation-probability nucleotide sequences. A later analysis calculated a clonal expansion index for each public chain from normalized within-repertoire ranks of inferred template counts. A later analysis computed generation probabilities with a VDJ recombination model fitted to out-of-frame rearrangements, and checked the results against IGoR. A later analysis scored TCR-TCR, TCR-HLA and TCR-CMV co-occurrence with hypergeometric tests, applying a repertoire-size bias correction to TCR pairs. In a later analysis, false discovery rates were estimated by permuting HLA or CMV assignments 20 times. In a later analysis, co-occurring TCRs were grouped using DBSCAN, and TCRdist sequence similarity was added for clustering within HLA-allele-positive subsets. Co-occurrence clustering excluded repertoires with fewer than 30,000 or more than 120,000 public chains, plus five with anomalous nucleotide sharing. Held by TCRdb, this immuneACCESS table contains in-frame sequences only and omits some clones. Under half of the omission traces to an unresolved V gene where checked; the cause of the rest is unknown. V, J and clone size are taken as reported in that table, and D and trimming were inferred from the DNA itself. In this sample the table shows roughly 180,000 clones, 75% of which occur a single time. 7.7% of the sample is taken by the ten largest.

The paper as a whole reports these results and caveats: Immune exposure information for the cohort was limited to CMV serostatus. A few of the identified cytomegalovirus-associated TCR beta chains were confirmed in vitro to be specific for cytomegalovirus antigens. Sequencing depth was assumed to be roughly uniform across donors in the presence/absence analyses, though that assumption may not hold. According to a later analysis, parvovirus B19, influenza, CMV and Epstein-Barr virus appeared linked to several top co-occurrence clusters. Cytomegalovirus status was reported to be diagnosed by the classifier with high specificity and sensitivity in both the original and validation cohorts. A later genetic analysis reported fewer N-insertions in productive TCRs among donors in an Asian-associated ancestry cluster than the roughly 720-donor mean. Because HLA typing was missing for some donors at each locus, association tests included only the typed subset. A later analysis found that most CMV-associated TCR beta chains appeared HLA-restricted, with HLA associations seemingly driven largely by CMV exposure. An association between a missense DCLRE1C variant and V-gene and J-gene trimming of TCR beta chains was found in a later genetic analysis and replicated in an independent cohort. Correlated functional status among segregating V segments might reflect linkage disequilibrium, but an unknown experimental factor could not be ruled out. In the study, 150 to 200 TCR beta chains were listed as associated with cytomegalovirus. The sequencing pipeline was judged likely to have produced a cluster of highly shared sequence variants as a technical artifact. Assigning TCR associations to individual alleles was difficult when HLA alleles, especially DR and DQ, strongly co-occurred. The authors suggested that the approach could potentially be extended to other disease states and immunological phenotypes. In a later analysis, HLA-associated TCR beta chains were found to be more clonally expanded and to have lower generation probabilities than equally common non-associated chains. This cohort had only TCR beta chains sequenced, and the lack of alpha or paired-chain data limited which features could be detected. In a later analysis, TCR association rates were found to vary across HLA loci, with the most associated TCRs seen for DRB1 alleles and the fewest for HLA-C alleles. Approximately 16 rarely observed V segments, including chromosome 9 orphons, were excluded from the earlier analysis of about 500 of the donors because counts were too low. At a false discovery rate of 0.05, a later analysis linked approximately 18,000 TCR beta sequences to specific HLA alleles. A further reported finding was that TCR beta sequences accurately predicted the HLA-A and HLA-B alleles for most subjects in the first cohort. Broadly in line with IMGT annotations, most TCR beta V segments showed up in productive rearrangements about 90% or about 30% of the time in an earlier analysis of around 550 of the donors. Across donors, most TCR sequences were observed very rarely, whereas some public TCRs were present in many individuals.

As regards this clone: Its specific antigen is unknown. No base-level quality is on record; no much larger clone is a single base apart.

The cohort consisted of approximately 690 healthy bone marrow donors. Cohort members were all nominally healthy when sampled, although unrecorded immune exposures were likely present. The donor was CMV seropositive and was included in the group of some 290 seropositive cohort members. Each donor provided a peripheral blood sample, and peripheral blood mononuclear cells were used for TCR beta sequencing. Genomic DNA extraction from the blood cell samples was performed with the Qiagen DNeasy Blood Extraction Kit. The clonotype comes from a woman aged 40 to 49 in good health and CMV-seropositive. The sequenced sample was PBMCs.

The sequenced DNA is TGCGCCAGCAGCCCGGGGACATATCGCGACGAGCAGTACTTC. Its product reads: CASSPGTYRDEQYF. The rearrangement joined TRBV4-1 to TRBJ2-7, and the D gene may be TRBD1, 6 bases matching. The junction shows trimming of 4 bases on V and 5 bases on J, plus 15 bases between the germline ends. CDR1 and CDR2 are read off the germline V gene as MGHRA and YSYEKL. From the cysteine up to the phenylalanine, the CDR3 has a length of 14 residues. The sequence is cut down to CDR3 DNA, 42 bases in frame from base 1.